This paragraph reports one T cell receptor beta chain. Its antigen is as yet unknown. The sample is drawn from a study of T cell responses to AZD1222 COVID-19 vaccine. Findings and caveats of the study: Once two AZD1222 doses were given, Spike-specific TCR breadth and depth went up. Clonal diversity was possibly underestimated, and the donors were mostly white British, with more females.

CDR1 and CDR2 (germline): MGHRA, YSYEKL. CDR3 length: 16 residues. The ends lost 2 bases at V and 4 bases at J; junction bases unmatched: 7. Generated by immunoSEQ multiplex PCR, the TCRdb table keeps only in-frame clones and is missing some. Of under 170,000 clones listed, about 93% are singletons. The input for sequencing was peripheral blood, taken on day 0 of AZD1222 vaccination. This TCR was recovered from an adult in good health. The chain uses TRBV4-1 and TRBJ2-1; 8 bases agree with TRBD2. The CDR3 nucleotides are TGCGCCAGCAGCCAAATACTAGCGGAGAAATACAATGAGCAGTTCTTC. It translates to CASSQILAEKYNEQFF.